A selection of T cell receptor beta chains follows, all from one sample in a study of CD8 T cells in Susac syndrome. TCRdb recomputed calls from the immunoSEQ multiplex PCR reads with MiXCR, one row per CDR3 protein. The sample holds some 120,000 distinct CDR3 sequences, approximately 94% seen once. The specimen sequenced was CD4+ T cells from PBMCs. Receptors originate from a human donor with multiple sclerosis. CDR3s include the opening cysteine and the closing phenylalanine or tryptophan. Each record gives: J gene, clone size, D gene, V gene, CDR3 protein, CDR3 DNA. D genes are given only for firm matches. Some rows mark clone size as missing; the rest say once, few, many or name a class of expanded clone.

j_gene: TRBJ2-5; abundance: once; d_gene: -; v_gene: TRBV20-1; CDR3aa: CSARYEGGETQYF; CDR3nt: TGCAGTGCTAGATACGAGGGAGGAGAGACCCAGTACTTC
j_gene: TRBJ2-4; abundance: -; d_gene: TRBD1; v_gene: TRBV5-1; CDR3aa: CASSSRDRAMAIQYF; CDR3nt: TGCGCCAGCAGCTCGCGGGACAGGGCCATGGCCATTCAGTACTTC
j_gene: TRBJ1-2; abundance: once; d_gene: -; v_gene: TRBV12-3/TRBV12-4; CDR3aa: CASYRWGSPVYGYTF; CDR3nt: TGTGCCAGCTATCGATGGGGCAGCCCGGTCTATGGCTACACCTTC
j_gene: TRBJ2-2; abundance: once; d_gene: TRBD1; v_gene: TRBV27; CDR3aa: CASSFSGTVNTGELFF; CDR3nt: TGTGCCAGCAGTTTCTCGGGGACAGTTAACACCGGGGAGCTGTTTTTT
j_gene: TRBJ2-1; abundance: -; d_gene: -; v_gene: TRBV18; CDR3aa: CASSPPSIDEQFF; CDR3nt: TGTGCCAGCTCACCACCATCAATAGATGAGCAGTTCTTC
j_gene: TRBJ2-7; abundance: -; d_gene: TRBD2; v_gene: TRBV5-4; CDR3aa: CASSAQLAGGLYEQYF; CDR3nt: TGTGCCAGCAGCGCGCAACTAGCGGGAGGTCTCTACGAGCAGTACTTC
j_gene: TRBJ1-4; abundance: -; d_gene: TRBD1; v_gene: TRBV27; CDR3aa: CASSLGTGVGEKLFF; CDR3nt: TGTGCCAGCAGTTTGGGGACAGGTGTTGGGGAAAAACTGTTTTTT
j_gene: TRBJ2-5; abundance: -; d_gene: -; v_gene: TRBV5-1; CDR3aa: CASTTGQGETQYF; CDR3nt: TGCGCCAGCACCACAGGTCAAGGGGAGACCCAGTACTTC
j_gene: TRBJ1-2; abundance: -; d_gene: -; v_gene: TRBV4-1; CDR3aa: CASSQVDGTDGYTF; CDR3nt: TGCGCCAGCAGCCAAGTTGATGGGACGGATGGCTACACCTTC
j_gene: TRBJ2-5; abundance: -; d_gene: TRBD2; v_gene: TRBV27; CDR3aa: CASGIAGSQETQYF; CDR3nt: TGTGCCAGCGGAATAGCGGGGTCCCAAGAGACCCAGTACTTC
j_gene: TRBJ1-4; abundance: -; d_gene: -; v_gene: TRBV5-1; CDR3aa: CASSFASTINEKLFF; CDR3nt: TGCGCCAGCAGCTTTGCTTCGACAATTAATGAAAAACTGTTTTTT
j_gene: TRBJ1-2; abundance: -; d_gene: -; v_gene: TRBV29-1; CDR3aa: CSVEGGQNYGYTF; CDR3nt: TGCAGCGTTGAGGGCGGCCAAAACTATGGCTACACCTTC
j_gene: TRBJ1-1; abundance: -; d_gene: -; v_gene: TRBV6-6; CDR3aa: CASSYSRAFGTEAFF; CDR3nt: TGTGCCAGCAGTTACTCGAGGGCCTTTGGCACTGAAGCTTTCTTT
j_gene: TRBJ1-2; abundance: -; d_gene: -; v_gene: TRBV6-5; CDR3aa: CASREDGNYGYTF; CDR3nt: TGTGCCAGCAGAGAGGACGGAAACTATGGCTACACCTTC
j_gene: TRBJ1-2; abundance: -; d_gene: TRBD1; v_gene: TRBV25-1; CDR3aa: CASSDRDRGPTNYGYTF; CDR3nt: TGTGCCAGCAGTGATCGGGACAGGGGGCCGACCAACTATGGCTACACCTTC
j_gene: TRBJ2-5; abundance: -; d_gene: -; v_gene: TRBV25-1; CDR3aa: CASQRDEAKTQYF; CDR3nt: TGTGCCAGCCAGAGGGACGAGGCCAAGACCCAGTACTTC
j_gene: TRBJ2-7; abundance: -; d_gene: -; v_gene: TRBV21-1; CDR3aa: CARGHRDTYEQYF; CDR3nt: TGTGCCAGGGGACACAGAGACACCTACGAGCAGTACTTC
j_gene: TRBJ2-2; abundance: -; d_gene: -; v_gene: TRBV20-1; CDR3aa: CSAPRGAGELFF; CDR3nt: TGCAGTGCGCCGAGGGGCGCCGGGGAGCTGTTTTTT
j_gene: TRBJ1-4; abundance: -; d_gene: -; v_gene: TRBV7-2; CDR3aa: CASSLVGAHSEKLFF; CDR3nt: TGTGCCAGCAGCTTAGTAGGGGCTCATAGTGAAAAACTGTTTTTT
j_gene: TRBJ1-4; abundance: -; d_gene: TRBD1; v_gene: TRBV7-9; CDR3aa: CASTPTGGEKLFF; CDR3nt: TGTGCCAGCACACCGACAGGGGGTGAAAAACTGTTTTTT
j_gene: TRBJ2-3; abundance: -; d_gene: -; v_gene: TRBV12-3/TRBV12-4; CDR3aa: CASSFSTDTQYF; CDR3nt: TGTGCCAGCAGTTTTAGCACAGATACGCAGTATTTT
j_gene: TRBJ1-1; abundance: -; d_gene: -; v_gene: TRBV5-4; CDR3aa: CASSSGTKTTEAFF; CDR3nt: TGTGCCAGCAGCTCCGGGACAAAAACCACTGAAGCTTTCTTT
j_gene: TRBJ1-2; abundance: -; d_gene: TRBD1; v_gene: TRBV3-1; CDR3aa: CASSQGGQGFYGYTF; CDR3nt: TGTGCCAGCAGCCAAGGCGGACAGGGATTCTATGGCTACACCTTC
j_gene: TRBJ1-3; abundance: -; d_gene: -; v_gene: TRBV6-5; CDR3aa: CASSPQGRNTIYF; CDR3nt: TGTGCCAGCAGTCCCCAGGGTCGGAACACCATATATTTT
j_gene: TRBJ1-4; abundance: -; d_gene: -; v_gene: TRBV30; CDR3aa: CAWSASPFNEKLFF; CDR3nt: TGTGCCTGGAGTGCGAGCCCCTTTAATGAAAAACTGTTTTTT
j_gene: TRBJ2-1; abundance: -; d_gene: -; v_gene: TRBV6-6; CDR3aa: CASRPFRDSSYNEQFF; CDR3nt: TGTGCCAGCAGGCCTTTTCGGGACTCCTCCTACAATGAGCAGTTCTTC
j_gene: TRBJ2-5; abundance: -; d_gene: -; v_gene: TRBV6-5; CDR3aa: CASSYSSGGETQYF; CDR3nt: TGTGCCAGCAGTTACTCTTCTGGTGGAGAGACCCAGTACTTC
j_gene: TRBJ2-3; abundance: -; d_gene: TRBD2; v_gene: TRBV29-1; CDR3aa: CSVVGGATDTQYF; CDR3nt: TGCAGCGTTGTCGGGGGGGCCACAGATACGCAGTATTTT
j_gene: TRBJ2-2; abundance: once; d_gene: -; v_gene: TRBV7-2; CDR3aa: CASSLGRPGELFF; CDR3nt: TGTGCCAGCAGCTTAGGGAGGCCAGGGGAGCTGTTTTTT
j_gene: TRBJ1-2; abundance: few; d_gene: -; v_gene: TRBV5-1; CDR3aa: CASSLTFNYGYTF; CDR3nt: TGCGCCAGCAGCTTGACTTTTAACTATGGCTACACCTTC
j_gene: TRBJ2-7; abundance: -; d_gene: TRBD2; v_gene: TRBV4-1; CDR3aa: CASSSSTSTYEQYF; CDR3nt: TGCGCCAGCAGCTCTTCGACTAGCACCTACGAGCAGTACTTC
j_gene: TRBJ2-1; abundance: -; d_gene: TRBD2; v_gene: TRBV30; CDR3aa: CAWSRPGGNEQFF; CDR3nt: TGTGCCTGGAGTCGACCGGGAGGAAATGAGCAGTTCTTC
j_gene: TRBJ2-3; abundance: -; d_gene: -; v_gene: TRBV12-3/TRBV12-4; CDR3aa: CASSFRDTQYF; CDR3nt: TGTGCCAGCAGTTTTAGGGATACGCAGTATTTT
j_gene: TRBJ2-3; abundance: -; d_gene: -; v_gene: TRBV6-6; CDR3aa: CATADSTDTQYF; CDR3nt: TGTGCCACCGCGGATAGCACAGATACGCAGTATTTT
j_gene: TRBJ1-5; abundance: -; d_gene: -; v_gene: TRBV18; CDR3aa: CASSRQKNQPQHF; CDR3nt: TGTGCCAGCTCACGACAGAAAAATCAGCCCCAGCATTTT
j_gene: TRBJ2-3; abundance: -; d_gene: TRBD2; v_gene: TRBV7-9; CDR3aa: CASSPKWREMADTQYF; CDR3nt: TGTGCCAGCAGCCCCAAGTGGCGGGAGATGGCAGATACGCAGTATTTT
j_gene: TRBJ1-6; abundance: once; d_gene: TRBD1; v_gene: TRBV3-1; CDR3aa: CASSRTGAYNSPLHF; CDR3nt: TGTGCCAGCAGCCGAACAGGGGCCTATAATTCACCCCTCCACTTT
j_gene: TRBJ2-5; abundance: -; d_gene: -; v_gene: TRBV5-1; CDR3aa: CASSSTGVQETQYF; CDR3nt: TGCGCCAGCAGCTCTACCGGGGTTCAAGAGACCCAGTACTTC